This passage covers 6 T cell receptor beta chains from one sample sequenced in a study of T cell clones after liver transplantation. Method: immunoSEQ multiplex PCR; TCRdb's copy keeps in-frame clones and lacks some. The table lists 85,000 to 130,000 clones, around four fifths of them singletons. The source was CD4+ T cells from blood, collected before liver transplant. The receptors derive from a human donor who received a liver transplant.

This clone was seen repeatedly, ten times or more. V gene TRBV15 combines with J gene TRBJ1-2; D unclear. This CDR3 is built from 13 residues. CDR1 and CDR2 from the germline V gene are LNHNV and YYDKDF (reference sequence). Deletions cut 0 bases from V and 8 bases from J, with 10 bases between. The CDR3 spells CATSRDNVEGYTF. The DNA of the CDR3 is TGTGCCACCAGCAGAGATAATGTGGAGGGCTACACCTTC.

The rearrangement links TRBV6-5 to TRBJ1-1; D perhaps matches TRBD1 (5 bases). V was cut by 5 bases and J by 8 bases, with 9 bases left in between. Germline lookup yields CDR1 MNHEY and CDR2 SVGAGI. This CDR3 has 11 amino acids. The CDR3 nucleotides are TGTGCCAGCAGTGATAGGGGAGAAGCTTTCTTT. This codes for CASSDRGEAFF.

The gene calls are TRBV6-6 and TRBJ2-3; D not certain. CDR3 length: 15 residues. CDR1 is MNHNY and CDR2 is SVGAGI in the germline V gene (reference sequence). Trimming shortened V by 3 bases and J by 4 bases, and 14 bases separated the two germline ends. The CDR3 here is CASSYDRQSADTQYF. The CDR3 DNA reads as TGTGCCAGCAGTTATGACCGCCAAAGCGCAGATACGCAGTATTTT.

The chain is built from TRBV19 and TRBJ1-5; D is possibly TRBD1 (6 bases). There are 16 residues in the CDR3. Germline V gene data show CDR1 as LNHDA and CDR2 as SQIVND (reference sequence). V shed 1 base and J shed 0 bases, with 10 bases lying between them. CDR3 DNA sequence: TGTGCCAGTAGTATAGGCTCGGGGGCTAGCAATCAGCCCCAGCATTTT. It encodes CASSIGSGASNQPQHF.

This clone appeared a few times. This chain connects TRBV27 to TRBJ1-1; unclear D gene. Trimming cost V 2 bases and J 7 bases, with 17 bases left between them. CDR1 MNHEY and CDR2 SMNVEV come from the germline V gene (reference sequence). The CDR3 has 15 amino acids. The CDR3 loop is CASSLQAAARREAFF. CDR3 bases: TGTGCCAGCAGTTTACAGGCGGCGGCTCGACGTGAAGCTTTCTTT.

The chain combines TRBV9 with TRBJ2-7; D is possibly TRBD1 (6 bases). V dropped 3 bases and J dropped 4 bases, with 11 bases sitting between them. Germline CDR1 reads SGDLS; CDR2 reads YYNGEE. CDR3 length equals 13 residues. CDR3 nucleotide sequence: TGTGCCAGCAGCGCGACAGGTTCTTACGAGCAGTACTTC. It yields the protein CASSATGSYEQYF.